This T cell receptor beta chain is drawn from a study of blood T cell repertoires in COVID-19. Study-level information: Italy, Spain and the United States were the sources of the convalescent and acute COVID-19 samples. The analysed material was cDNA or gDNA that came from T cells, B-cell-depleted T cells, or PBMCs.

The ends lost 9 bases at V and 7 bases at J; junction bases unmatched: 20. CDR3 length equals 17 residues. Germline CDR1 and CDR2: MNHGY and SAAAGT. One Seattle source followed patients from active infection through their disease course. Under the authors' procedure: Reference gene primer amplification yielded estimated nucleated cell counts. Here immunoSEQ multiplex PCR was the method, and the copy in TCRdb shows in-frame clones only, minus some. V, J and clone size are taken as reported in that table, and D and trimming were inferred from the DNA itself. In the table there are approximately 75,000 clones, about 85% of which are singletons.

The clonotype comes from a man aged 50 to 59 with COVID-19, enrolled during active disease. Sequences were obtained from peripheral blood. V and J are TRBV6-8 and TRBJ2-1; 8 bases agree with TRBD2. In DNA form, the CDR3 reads TGTGCCAGTACCGGGACTAGTCCTCTCGACGATGGGAATGAGCAGTTCTTC. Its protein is CASTGTSPLDDGNEQFF.